Reported below is one TCR beta chain. Its antigen is not known. This sample stems from a study of response to subunit inactivated influenza vaccine. Points from the study as a whole: New T cells are recruited in small numbers by each seasonal influenza vaccination, according to the authors' suggestion.

TCRdb fed the RT-PCR reads into MiXCR, producing one record per CDR3 protein. The sample consists of 550,000 to 800,000 distinct CDR3 sequences, roughly 14% of them appearing once. Here the sequenced sample was PBMCs from blood, taken 14 to 15 days before vaccination. This clonotype originated in a man over 45 who received an inactivated influenza vaccine.

The CDR3 nucleotides are TGCGCCAGCAGCCTACGCTCGACTAGCGGGTCCTACAATGAGCAGTTCTTC. Translation gives CASSLRSTSGSYNEQFF. The J gene is TRBJ2-1, the V gene TRBV5-1; 10 bases agree with TRBD2. V lost 4 bases, J lost 1 base, and 8 bases stayed unmatched. The germline CDR1 and CDR2 sequences are SGHRS and YFSETQ. The CDR3 is made up of 17 amino acids.